The 5 T cell receptor beta chains given below trace back to one sample, sequenced in a study of blood T cells in healthy people across ages. Then a second PCR, running roughly 7 to 11 cycles, was carried out with a sample-barcoded 5' primer and a J-beta primer mix. One entry per CDR3 protein, called by TCRdb with MiXCR from the 5' RACE reads. The sample consists of around 780,000 distinct CDR3 sequences, more than 55% of them appearing once. Source material: blood. The receptors here all came from a man between 40 and 49 years old in good health.

The chain has TRBV27 and TRBJ2-3; possible D gene TRBD2, 7 bases. CDR1 is MNHEY and CDR2 is SMNVEV in the germline V gene (reference sequence). There are 15 residues in the CDR3. Trimming took 5 bases from V and 6 from J, leaving 18 bases between them. CDR3 nucleotide sequence: TGTGCCAGCAGTCTGGCATTCGGGGGGCGGGATACGCAGTATTTT. It translates to CASSLAFGGRDTQYF.

The chain combines TRBV7-3 with TRBJ2-5; D is perhaps TRBD1 (5 bases). From germline, CDR1 is SGHTA and CDR2 FQGTGA. Trimming shortened V by 1 base and J by 5 bases, and 14 bases separated the two germline ends. The CDR3 consists of 15 residues. This chain's CDR3 is CASSLNRQGWETQYF. The DNA for the CDR3 is TGTGCCAGCAGCTTAAACCGTCAGGGATGGGAGACCCAGTACTTC.

With respect to this clonotype: One end of the junction fails to match germline, which may point to a read error. The chain couples TRBV24-1 to TRBJ2-5, with D perhaps assigned TRBD1 or TRBD2 (5 bases each). The end of the DNA is better explained by TRBJ2-7, so the J call may be wrong. This CDR3 region has 15 residues. Germline values: CDR1 KGHDR, CDR2 SFDVKD. The CDR3 reads CAASDLGEPTAEQYF. The CDR3 bases are TGTGCCGCCAGTGATTTAGGGGAGCCGACTGCCGAGCAGTACTTC.

This chain uses TRBV12-3 or TRBV12-4 with TRBJ1-2, with no clear D. V lost 4 bases, J lost 5 bases, and 11 bases lay in between. The CDR3 is made up of 13 amino acids. The chain's CDR3 is CASSSQVSYGYTF. DNA for the CDR3: TGTGCCAGCAGTTCGCAGGTCTCGTATGGCTACACCTTC.

The gene calls are TRBV20-1 and TRBJ2-5, with 8 positions matching TRBD2. Germline lookup yields CDR1 DFQATT and CDR2 SNEGSKA (reference sequence). With 8 bases clipped from V and 5 bases from J, the junction kept 7 bases outside the gene matches. The CDR3 contains 12 residues. DNA for the CDR3: TGCAGTAGTGGACTAGCTCGCGAGACCCAGTACTTC. Translation: CSSGLARETQYF.